This passage covers 21 T cell receptor beta chains from one sample sequenced in a study of brain T cells in children with intractable seizures. Sequencing used immunoSEQ multiplex PCR; TCRdb keeps in-frame clones, though not all of them. Of under 400,000 clones listed, over 90% are singletons. Time point reported: blood from clinic visit 5 months post-surgery; TSC patient then seizure free. The input for sequencing was peripheral blood, taken less than 6 months after surgery. These receptors came from a boy younger than two with tuberous sclerosis and intractable seizures.

The chain carries TRBV6-5 and TRBJ1-4; D is unresolved. Trimming cost V 6 bases and J 10 bases, with 12 bases left between them. The length of the CDR3 is 12 residues. Germline V gene sequence: CDR1 MNHEY, CDR2 SVGAGI. CDR3 nucleotide sequence: TGTGCCAGCAGAGGGCCCAGTTTAAAACTGTTTTTT. It translates to CASRGPSLKLFF.

The chain has TRBV27 and TRBJ1-1; the D gene is possibly TRBD1 (5 bases). CDR1 is MNHEY, CDR2 SMNVEV, per germline (reference sequence). V shed 0 bases and J shed 5 bases, with 13 bases lying between them. This CDR3 spans 15 amino acids. CDR3 sequence (DNA): TGTGCCAGCAGTTTATCGTCCCAGGGTTTAACTGAAGCTTTCTTT. Residues: CASSLSSQGLTEAFF.

The V and J genes are TRBV19 and TRBJ1-1; 7 bases agree with TRBD1. The CDR3 extends over 14 amino acids. The V and J ends lost 4 bases and 5 bases, in that order; junction bases with no gene match: 7. CDR1 LNHDA and CDR2 SQIVND come from the germline V gene (reference sequence). The CDR3 sequence is CASSKGDRGTEAFF. For the CDR3, the DNA is TGTGCCAGTAGTAAAGGGGACAGAGGGACTGAAGCTTTCTTT.

The chain uses TRBV20-1 and TRBJ2-3; D unresolved. Germline V gene data show CDR1 as DFQATT and CDR2 as SNEGSKA (reference sequence). Trimming took off 4 bases at V and 4 bases at J, with 3 bases between the two ends. CDR3 length: 10 amino acids. The CDR3 protein is CSATPDTQYF. In DNA, the CDR3 is TGCAGTGCTACCCCAGATACGCAGTATTTT.

The chain combines TRBV29-1 with TRBJ2-6; 8 nucleotides line up with TRBD1. From germline, CDR1 is SQVTM and CDR2 ANQGSEA. The V gene end was trimmed by 6 bases and the J gene end by 0 bases; junction bases not matched to a gene: 13. The CDR3 is 18 amino acids. The CDR3 coding sequence is TGCAGCGTGGAGGGGGACAGGTCAACATCCTCTGGGGCCAACGTCCTGACTTTC. Amino acid sequence: CSVEGDRSTSSGANVLTF.

The rearrangement joins TRBV11-1 to TRBJ2-1; D is ambiguous. CDR1 SGHAT and CDR2 FQDESV come from the germline V gene (reference sequence). The CDR3 extends over 16 amino acids. With 2 bases removed from V and 0 bases from J, the gap between germline ends came to 11 bases. This chain's CDR3 is CASSLSPSGSYNEQFF. CDR3 bases: TGTGCCAGCAGCTTATCCCCTAGTGGCTCCTACAATGAGCAGTTCTTC.

The rearrangement joins TRBV6-5 to TRBJ1-3, with a possible D match to TRBD1 (5 bases). The germline V gene encodes CDR1 MNHEY and CDR2 SVGAGI. This CDR3 is built from 13 residues. The V end lost 7 bases, the J end lost 2 bases, and 9 bases lay between the germline ends. The CDR3 reads CASNSGTGNTIYF. Here the CDR3 DNA reads TGTGCCAGCAACTCAGGGACTGGAAACACCATATATTTT.

The V and J genes are TRBV24-1 and TRBJ2-5, with 10 bases that match TRBD1. The CDR3 loop spans 17 amino acids. Trimming cost V 4 bases and J 3 bases; bases outside gene matches: 10. Germline CDR1 reads KGHDR; CDR2 reads SFDVKD. The CDR3 bases are TGTGCCACCAGTGACCCCGGGACAGGGGCTCGTGAAGAGACCCAGTACTTC. Amino acids: CATSDPGTGAREETQYF.

The genes are TRBV5-4 and TRBJ2-1; D not certain. Trimming removed 1 base from V and 4 bases from J, with 12 bases in between. CDR1 is SGHNT, CDR2 YYREEE, per germline (reference sequence). CDR3 size: 15 residues. CDR3 DNA sequence: TGTGCCAGCAGCTTGCTGTCGGGCACTTACAATGAGCAGTTCTTC. Encoded protein: CASSLLSGTYNEQFF.

The chain combines TRBV10-3 with TRBJ2-3; D is unclear. V dropped 6 bases and J dropped 2 bases, with 12 bases sitting between them. Germline assignment: CDR1 ENHRY and CDR2 SYGVKD. The CDR3 has 14 amino acids. The CDR3 reads CAISRGAPTDTQYF. The CDR3 region has the DNA TGTGCCATCAGCCGAGGAGCTCCCACAGATACGCAGTATTTT.

The CDR3 DNA reads TGTGCCAGCAGCATACCACGGACAGCCCAAGGTTCCTACACCTTC. This gives the protein CASSIPRTAQGSYTF. The chain recombines TRBV11-2 with TRBJ1-2; tentative D call: TRBD1 (6 bases). Trimming removed 5 bases from V and 10 bases from J, with 23 bases in between. CDR3 length: 15 residues. Germline V gives CDR1 SGHAT, CDR2 FQNNGV.

In this sample, this clone is medium-sized. The gene calls are TRBV30 and TRBJ2-2; tentatively, D is TRBD2 (6 bases). The CDR3 has 12 residues. Deletions cut 5 bases from V and 4 bases from J, with 8 bases between. Per germline, CDR1 GTSNPN and CDR2 SVGIG (reference sequence). The CDR3 sequence: CAWLGGTGELFF. CDR3 nucleotide sequence: TGTGCCTGGCTGGGGGGCACCGGGGAGCTGTTTTTT.

The chain combines TRBV13 with TRBJ2-5; 9 nucleotides agree with TRBD1. There are 20 residues in the CDR3. V was clipped by 1 base and J by 4 bases; unmatched bases: 19. Germline V gene lookup returns CDR1 PRHDT and CDR2 FYEKMQ (reference sequence). The CDR3 sequence is CASSLVVQGAKRIGGETQYF. The CDR3 DNA is TGTGCCAGCAGCTTAGTAGTACAGGGGGCCAAGAGGATTGGGGGAGAGACCCAGTACTTC.

The V gene is TRBV6-5, the J gene TRBJ2-2; tentative D call: TRBD1 (6 bases). Germline loops: CDR1 MNHEY, CDR2 SVGAGI. V dropped 6 bases and J dropped 4 bases, with 9 bases sitting between them. The CDR3 totals 13 residues. CDR3 sequence: CASSQGFTGELFF. In DNA form, the CDR3 reads TGTGCCAGCAGCCAGGGGTTCACCGGGGAGCTGTTTTTT.

The chain employs TRBV15 and TRBJ2-7; 7 bases map to TRBD2. This CDR3 has 19 amino acids. With 0 bases clipped from V and 4 bases from J, the junction kept 18 bases outside the gene matches. The germline CDR1 and CDR2 sequences are LNHNV and YYDKDF (reference sequence). CDR3 coding DNA: TGTGCCACCAGCAGAGAACGTGGGTCGGGGGGAGAGACACTTTACGAGCAGTACTTC. Translated: CATSRERGSGGETLYEQYF. Looking up the rest from reference TRBV15 and TRBJ2-7 gives the full variable domain: DAMVIQNPRYQVTQFGKPVTLSCSQTLNHNVMYWYQQKSSQAPKLLFHYYDKDFNNEADTPDNFQSRRPNTSFCFLDIRSPGLGDTAMYLCATSRERGSGGETLYEQYFGPGTRLTVT.

V gene TRBV6-8 combines with J gene TRBJ2-1; D is possibly TRBD2 (6 bases). This CDR3 spans 15 amino acids. The germline gives CDR1 MNHGY, CDR2 SAAAGT. V lost 2 bases to trimming and J lost 8 bases, with 16 bases between them. This CDR3 reads CASSYRSGPLDEQFF. The CDR3 DNA reads TGTGCCAGCAGTTACCGCAGCGGGCCCCTAGATGAGCAGTTCTTC.

This sequence joins TRBV13 and TRBJ2-7, with 10 nucleotides matching TRBD2. CDR1 is PRHDT, CDR2 FYEKMQ, per germline (reference sequence). J was trimmed by 0 bases and V by 0 bases; bases with no gene match: 2. This CDR3 has 16 residues. The CDR3 sequence: CASSLGAGGISYEQYF. The CDR3 DNA follows: TGTGCCAGCAGCTTAGGAGCGGGAGGGATCTCCTACGAGCAGTACTTC.

The chain joins TRBV11-3 to TRBJ2-1; the D gene is possibly TRBD2 (6 bases). V gave up 1 base and J gave up 6 bases, with 13 bases separating them. Germline assignment: CDR1 SGHNT and CDR2 YENEEA. The CDR3 has 15 residues. CDR3 residues: CASSLVGGPFNEQFF. For the CDR3, the DNA is TGTGCCAGCAGCTTAGTCGGAGGGCCATTCAATGAGCAGTTCTTC.

The J gene is TRBJ2-3, the V gene TRBV5-5; D ambiguous. The V and J ends lost 0 bases and 4 bases respectively, with 3 bases between them. The germline V gene has CDR1 SGHKS and CDR2 YYEKEE (reference sequence). This CDR3 is 12 amino acids long. CDR3 residues: CASSLEADTQYF. CDR3 DNA sequence: TGTGCCAGCAGCTTGGAGGCAGATACGCAGTATTTT.

The V call is TRBV5-1, the J call TRBJ2-2; tentative D call: TRBD1 (5 bases). This CDR3 has 15 amino acids. Germline lookup yields CDR1 SGHRS and CDR2 YFSETQ. The V end lost 4 bases, the J end lost 7 bases, and 17 bases lay between the germline ends. The CDR3 reads CASSPDGRAIGELFF. The CDR3 DNA sequence: TGCGCCAGCAGCCCGGACGGCAGGGCAATCGGGGAGCTGTTTTTT.

J is TRBJ2-1 and V is TRBV2; D remains unclear. Germline assignment: CDR1 SNHLY and CDR2 FYNNEI. The CDR3 totals 11 residues. V dropped 7 bases and J dropped 6 bases, with 7 bases sitting between them. The CDR3 here is CASIGPNEQFF. Here the CDR3 DNA reads TGTGCCAGCATAGGTCCCAATGAGCAGTTCTTC.